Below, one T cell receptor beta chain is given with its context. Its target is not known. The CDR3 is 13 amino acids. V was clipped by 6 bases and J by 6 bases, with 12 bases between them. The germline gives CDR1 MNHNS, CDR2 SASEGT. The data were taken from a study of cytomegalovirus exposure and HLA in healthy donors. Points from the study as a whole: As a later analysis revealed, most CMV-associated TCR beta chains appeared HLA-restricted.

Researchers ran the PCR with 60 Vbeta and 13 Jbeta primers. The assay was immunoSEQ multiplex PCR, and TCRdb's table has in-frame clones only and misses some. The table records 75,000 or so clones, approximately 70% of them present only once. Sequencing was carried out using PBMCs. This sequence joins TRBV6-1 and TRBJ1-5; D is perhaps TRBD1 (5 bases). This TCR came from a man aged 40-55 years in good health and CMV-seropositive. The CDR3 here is CASRGGFGQPQHF. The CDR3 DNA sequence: TGTGCCAGCAGGGGGGGGTTCGGTCAGCCCCAGCATTTT.